This T cell receptor (beta chain) was captured by sequencing in a study of blood T cell repertoires in COVID-19. This CDR3 has 13 amino acids. The germline gives CDR1 SQVTM, CDR2 ANQGSEA. V was cut by 6 bases and J by 1 base, with 12 bases left in between. Clones were sequenced by immunoSEQ multiplex PCR, and TCRdb holds only the in-frame ones, with some missing. The table lists a few hundred thousand clones, about 85% of them singletons, with 2.5% to 3.5% in the top ten. V gene TRBV29-1 combines with J gene TRBJ1-1, with D perhaps matching TRBD1 (6 bases). What was sequenced was PBMCs or T cells enriched from blood (not recorded which). The TCR originated in a woman between 50 and 59 years old who had recovered from COVID-19. The CDR3 loop is CSVVGQTNTEAFF. The CDR3, as DNA: TGCAGCGTCGTCGGACAGACGAACACTGAAGCTTTCTTT.